What follows are 18 T cell receptor beta chains derived from one specimen sequenced in a study of blood T cell repertoires in COVID-19. Sequencing used immunoSEQ multiplex PCR; TCRdb keeps in-frame clones, though not all of them. The sample records about 18,000 clones, roughly nine tenths being singletons. The specimen sequenced was peripheral blood. Receptor source: a man aged 50-60 years with active COVID-19.

This chain joins TRBV19 and TRBJ2-6; 7 bases match TRBD1. The CDR3 has 18 residues. Germline assignment: CDR1 LNHDA and CDR2 SQIVND (reference sequence). V lost 3 bases and J lost 0; bases outside the gene matches: 8. The CDR3 coding sequence is TGTGCCAGTAGTATGCCGGGACAGAGACTCTCTGGGGCCAACGTCCTGACTTTC. Amino acids: CASSMPGQRLSGANVLTF.

The V call is TRBV3-1 (or the pseudogene TRBV3-2), the J call TRBJ1-1; D gene ambiguous. From germline, CDR1 is LGHDT and CDR2 YNNKEL (reference sequence). CDR3 length equals 14 residues. Trimming took off 4 bases at V and 5 bases at J, with 14 bases between the two ends. DNA of the CDR3: TGTGCCAGCAGCCCCGGACTTATAGGAACTGAAGCTTTCTTT. Protein sequence: CASSPGLIGTEAFF.

J is TRBJ2-1 and V is TRBV5-1, with TRBD2 matching 8 bases. Germline CDR1 is SGHRS and CDR2 is YFSETQ. The V and J ends lost 0 bases and 4 bases, in that order; junction bases with no gene match: 12. The length of the CDR3 is 18 residues. The CDR3 DNA reads as TGCGCCAGCAGCTTGGGGGGACTTAGCGGGGAGGCATACAATGAGCAGTTCTTC. This gives the protein CASSLGGLSGEAYNEQFF.

CDR3 residues: CASSPLGQNTNYGYTF. CDR3 in DNA: TGTGCCAGCTCACCCTTAGGACAGAACACTAACTATGGCTACACCTTC. The chain is built from TRBV18 and TRBJ1-2, with D tentatively TRBD1 (6 bases). The CDR3 sequence is 16 residues long. Germline V CDR1 and CDR2: KGHSH, LQKENI. V was trimmed by 3 bases and J by 0 bases, leaving 14 bases between them.

This chain uses TRBV6-4 with TRBJ2-3, with 7 bases aligning to TRBD2. The junction had 4 bases not matched to a gene; V was cut back by 0 bases and J by 4 bases. The germline V gene has CDR1 MRHNA and CDR2 SNTAGT. The CDR3 has 15 residues. The CDR3 DNA follows: TGTGCCAGCAGTGACTCGGAGGGAGGGGCAGATACGCAGTATTTT. Translated, it gives CASSDSEGGADTQYF.

The chain couples TRBV4-1 to TRBJ2-7; perhaps TRBD1 as D (6 bases). This CDR3 region has 17 residues. From germline, CDR1 is MGHRA and CDR2 YSYEKL. Trimming took 3 bases from V and 5 from J, leaving 23 bases between them. The CDR3 loop reads CASSQRPTPGTLDEQYF. The CDR3 DNA reads as TGCGCCAGCAGCCAGCGTCCGACCCCCGGGACACTGGACGAGCAGTACTTC.

The chain combines TRBV20-1 with TRBJ1-2; tentative D call: TRBD1 (6 bases). The germline CDR1 and CDR2 sequences are DFQATT and SNEGSKA (reference sequence). The CDR3 runs 13 residues. V was trimmed by 6 bases and J by 6 bases, leaving 17 bases between them. CDR3 protein: CSASRQGKDGYTF. The CDR3 DNA is TGCAGTGCCAGTCGCCAGGGGAAGGATGGCTACACCTTC.

This chain links TRBV6-5 with TRBJ2-7; 7 nucleotides align to TRBD2. Unmatched junction bases numbered 9, after V lost 2 bases and J lost 5 bases. The germline V gene has CDR1 MNHEY and CDR2 SVGAGI. This CDR3 spans 15 amino acids. The DNA of the CDR3 is TGTGCCAGCAGTTACGAGACGGGGGGACGGAACGAGCAGTACTTC. Translating gives CASSYETGGRNEQYF.

V gene TRBV9 combines with J gene TRBJ2-7, with 7 nucleotides matching TRBD1. CDR1 and CDR2 from the germline V gene are SGDLS and YYNGEE. The ends lost 2 bases at V and 1 base at J; junction bases unmatched: 6. The CDR3 covers 15 residues. The CDR3 nucleotides read TGTGCCAGCAGCGTGGGGACAGTCGCTTCCTACGAGCAGTACTTC. This codes for CASSVGTVASYEQYF.

This chain joins TRBV7-3 and TRBJ2-2, with 7 bases lining up with TRBD2. CDR1 and CDR2 from the germline V gene are SGHTA and FQGTGA. CDR3 length: 14 amino acids. Trimming cost V 4 bases and J 6 bases; bases outside gene matches: 5. CDR3 residues: CASSSGLQPGELFF. The CDR3, as DNA: TGTGCCAGCAGCTCGGGACTACAACCCGGGGAGCTGTTTTTT. The full variable domain, with the rest looked up from reference TRBV7-3 and TRBJ2-2, is GAGVSQTPSNKVTEKGKYVELRCDPISGHTALYWYRQSLGQGPEFLIYFQGTGAADDSGLPNDRFFAVRPEGSVSTLKIQRTERGDSAVYLCASSSGLQPGELFFGEGSRLTVL.

This chain uses TRBV7-6 with TRBJ1-5, with 7 bases fitting TRBD1. J was trimmed by 3 bases and V by 5 bases; bases with no gene match: 10. CDR3 size: 16 residues. CDR1 is SGHVS, CDR2 FNYEAQ, per germline. This chain's CDR3 is CASSPHAGQNNQPQHF. The CDR3 DNA is TGTGCCAGCAGCCCCCACGCGGGACAGAACAATCAGCCCCAGCATTTT.

In DNA, the CDR3 is TGTGCCAGCAGTGATGGGCTAGCGAGCACCGGGGAGCTGTTTTTT. Protein product: CASSDGLASTGELFF. The chain has TRBV6-1 and TRBJ2-2; the D gene is possibly TRBD2 (6 bases). The germline gives CDR1 MNHNS, CDR2 SASEGT. CDR3 length equals 15 residues. Deletions cut 3 bases from V and 4 bases from J, with 12 bases between.

The CDR3: CASSLASGAYEQYF. DNA of the CDR3: TGTGCCAGCAGCTTAGCTAGCGGGGCCTACGAGCAGTACTTC. This chain uses TRBV7-2 with TRBJ2-7; 8 bases match TRBD2. V dropped 0 bases and J dropped 2; count of bases not matched to a gene: 0. There are 14 residues in the CDR3. The germline CDR1 and CDR2 sequences are SGHTA and FQGNSA.

V and J are TRBV6-6 and TRBJ1-6; tentatively, D is TRBD1 (5 bases). The CDR3 totals 14 residues. The germline V and J ends were trimmed by 6 bases and 5 bases, with 11 bases remaining between them. Germline loops: CDR1 MNHNY, CDR2 SVGAGI (reference sequence). CDR3 DNA: TGTGCCAGCAGAGGGGCCAGTGATAATTCACCCCTCCACTTT. Amino acids: CASRGASDNSPLHF.

The chain couples TRBV19 to TRBJ2-7; 8 bases align to TRBD2. The trim removed 5 bases at V and 0 bases at J, leaving 12 bases unmatched. This CDR3 comprises 17 residues. CDR1 is LNHDA, CDR2 SQIVND, per germline (reference sequence). The CDR3 DNA sequence: TGTGCCAGTAGTCCATACCTTGAGCGGGAGAGCTCCTACGAGCAGTACTTC. It yields the protein CASSPYLERESSYEQYF.

The gene calls are TRBV5-6 and TRBJ2-7; TRBD2 matches at 10 bases. From germline, CDR1 is SGHDT and CDR2 YYEEEE. CDR3 length equals 16 residues. The trim removed 4 bases at V and 0 bases at J, leaving 7 bases unmatched. The CDR3 sequence: CASSGLSGRSSYEQYF. The CDR3 DNA follows: TGTGCCAGCAGCGGACTTAGCGGGAGGAGCTCCTACGAGCAGTACTTC.

The CDR3 region is CASSSDRSTDTQYF. In nucleotides, the CDR3 is TGTGCCAGTAGTTCGGACAGAAGCACAGATACGCAGTATTTT. The rearrangement links TRBV19 to TRBJ2-3; a possible D gene is TRBD1 (6 bases). Trimming shortened V by 5 bases and J by 0 bases, and 9 bases separated the two germline ends. In germline, CDR1 is LNHDA, CDR2 SQIVND (reference sequence). The CDR3 is 14 amino acids.

The chain links TRBV28 to TRBJ1-1, with 9 bases lining up with TRBD1. The V and J ends lost 5 bases and 0 bases, in that order; junction bases with no gene match: 7. CDR1 is MDHEN, CDR2 SYDVKM, per germline. The CDR3 totals 16 residues. The CDR3 sequence is CASSPRDRVMNTEAFF. The CDR3, as DNA: TGTGCCAGCAGTCCCAGGGACAGGGTGATGAACACTGAAGCTTTCTTT.